This is a list of T cell receptor beta chains from one sample in a study of shared clonotypes between healthy human individuals. Sequencing was performed with immunoSEQ multiplex PCR; in TCRdb, only in-frame clones are kept and a portion is missing. The table has around 2.1 million clones, more than 90% seen once. Source material: naive CD4+ T cells sorted from blood. The receptors come from a man between 18 and 29 years old in good health. Each CDR3 is given with its conserved first and last residue. The D gene is left open where the match is weak.

d_call: TRBD1; j_call: TRBJ1-2; v_call: TRBV5-1; cdr3_nt: TGCGCCAGCAGCGACGGACAGGGCTATGGCTACACCTTC; cdr3_aa: CASSDGQGYGYTF
d_call: NA; j_call: TRBJ2-7; v_call: TRBV27; cdr3_nt: TGTGCCAGCAGTCCATCGCCGGGAACCAGCTCCTACGAGCAGTACTTC; cdr3_aa: CASSPSPGTSSYEQYF
d_call: TRBD2; j_call: TRBJ2-2; v_call: TRBV5-4; cdr3_nt: TGTGCCAGCAGCCCGGGAGGGGTGGGCACCGGGGAGCTGTTTTTT; cdr3_aa: CASSPGGVGTGELFF
d_call: TRBD1; j_call: TRBJ2-7; v_call: TRBV10-3; cdr3_nt: TGTACCATCAGGGGGACAGACTACGAGCAGTACTTC; cdr3_aa: CTIRGTDYEQYF
d_call: NA; j_call: TRBJ1-2; v_call: TRBV6-4; cdr3_nt: TGTGCCAGCAGTGAACAGGGTACTAACTATGGCTACACCTTC; cdr3_aa: CASSEQGTNYGYTF
d_call: NA; j_call: TRBJ2-3; v_call: TRBV29-1; cdr3_nt: TGCAGCGTTGAATGGGGTGGGGGGACGCAGTATTTT; cdr3_aa: CSVEWGGGTQYF
d_call: NA; j_call: TRBJ1-1; v_call: TRBV2; cdr3_nt: TGTGCCAGCAGTGATTTAGTGAACACTGAAGCTTTCTTT; cdr3_aa: CASSDLVNTEAFF
d_call: NA; j_call: TRBJ2-7; v_call: TRBV29-1; cdr3_nt: TGCAGCGCCAACCCTAGGGGCCCGCCCGTCCCGGGCAAAATCTCCTACGAGCAGTACTTC; cdr3_aa: CSANPRGPPVPGKISYEQYF
d_call: TRBD2; j_call: TRBJ2-3; v_call: TRBV2; cdr3_nt: TGTGCCAGCATGAAGGGGATGCTAGCGGGGTCGGATACGCAGTATTTT; cdr3_aa: CASMKGMLAGSDTQYF
d_call: NA; j_call: TRBJ1-5; v_call: TRBV6-5; cdr3_nt: TGTGCCAGCAGTACCCACCGGGGGGACCCTCCCCAGCATTTT; cdr3_aa: CASSTHRGDPPQHF
d_call: NA; j_call: TRBJ2-3; v_call: TRBV4-2; cdr3_nt: TGTGCCAGCAGCCAAGGGTCAGCAGCAGATACGCAGTATTTT; cdr3_aa: CASSQGSAADTQYF
d_call: TRBD1; j_call: TRBJ1-1; v_call: TRBV7-3; cdr3_nt: TGTGCCAGCAGCCGAGGGGGCATCGGCACTGAAGCTTTCTTT; cdr3_aa: CASSRGGIGTEAFF
d_call: TRBD1; j_call: TRBJ2-5; v_call: TRBV9; cdr3_nt: TGTGCCAGCAGCCAACAGGGGGGACAAGAGACCCAGTACTTC; cdr3_aa: CASSQQGGQETQYF
d_call: NA; j_call: TRBJ2-5; v_call: TRBV5-1; cdr3_nt: TGCGCCAGCAGCCCGGACGGGGAGACCCAGTACTTC; cdr3_aa: CASSPDGETQYF
d_call: NA; j_call: TRBJ2-7; v_call: TRBV14; cdr3_nt: TGTGCCAGCAGCCAAGGGGGCGGGTTCGCCCCCTACGAGCAGTACTTC; cdr3_aa: CASSQGGGFAPYEQYF
d_call: NA; j_call: TRBJ1-1; v_call: TRBV7-9; cdr3_nt: TGTGCCGACGGGAGGATCACTGAAGCTTTCTTT; cdr3_aa: CADGRITEAFF
d_call: NA; j_call: TRBJ1-3; v_call: TRBV9; cdr3_nt: TGTGCCAGCAGCGTAGTTAGCCGACCGAGCTCTGGAAACACCATATATTTT; cdr3_aa: CASSVVSRPSSGNTIYF